The rows below give T cell receptor beta chains drawn from one sample of a study of Graves' ophthalmopathy and Graves' hyperthyroidism. A single record per CDR3 protein comes from TCRdb applying MiXCR to the multiplex PCR reads. The repertoire holds fewer than 650,000 distinct CDR3 sequences, with about 24% as singletons. The material sequenced was peripheral blood. The receptors originated from a woman aged 18-35 years with stable Graves' hyperthyroidism. Some clones in this sample may be carry-over from other donors' samples. The CDR3 runs from the conserved cysteine through the conserved F or W. The D gene is left open where the match is weak. Clone size is stated in some rows and not others, as once, few, many or a class when expanded.

d_call	cdr3_length	clone_size	v_call	j_call	cdr3_nt	cdr3_aa
-	16	many	TRBV12-5	TRBJ2-2	TGTGCTAGTGGTCAGGGACCGATAACGAACACCGGGGAGCTGTTTTTT	CASGQGPITNTGELFF
-	15	-	TRBV7-2	TRBJ2-2	TGTGCCAGCAGCTTACAGGGTGAATACACCGGGGAGCTGTTTTTT	CASSLQGEYTGELFF
TRBD1	15	-	TRBV12-3/TRBV12-4	TRBJ2-7	TGTGCCAGCAGTTTAAAAGGGACAGAGAATTACGAGCAGTACTTC	CASSLKGTENYEQYF
-	15	many	TRBV6-5	TRBJ1-6	TGTGCCAGCAGTTACTCGGATAGGGATGGTTCACCCCTCCACTTT	CASSYSDRDGSPLHF
-	16	many	TRBV20-1	TRBJ1-6	TGCAGTGCTAGAGGTCAGAGCCCTACGAGGGGGGATCCCCTCCACTTT	CSARGQSPTRGDPLHF
-	14	many	TRBV7-3	TRBJ1-1	TGTGCCAGCAGCCCGAGTCTTCTTGCGGCTGAAGCTTTCTTT	CASSPSLLAAEAFF
TRBD1	13	-	TRBV18	TRBJ1-1	TGTGCCAGCTCACTACAGGGGTTCACTGAAGCTTTCTTT	CASSLQGFTEAFF
TRBD1	16	-	TRBV5-1	TRBJ2-7	TGCGCCAGCAGCTTGGCATCGGGACAGGGATTCTACGAGCAGTACTTC	CASSLASGQGFYEQYF
TRBD1	13	few	TRBV5-1	TRBJ1-6	TGCGCCAGCAGCACGGACAGGGTTTCACCCCTCCACTTT	CASSTDRVSPLHF
-	13	many	TRBV29-1	TRBJ2-5	TGCAGCGTTGAATTCCAGGACGAAGAGACCCAGTACTTC	CSVEFQDEETQYF
-	12	many	TRBV6-5	TRBJ1-1	TGTGCCAGCAGTTTCGGGCGGAGGGACGTTTTCTTT	CASSFGRRDVFF
-	14	-	TRBV6-1	TRBJ1-2	TGTGCCAGCAGTCCAAGGAGGGATAGCTATGGCTACACCTTC	CASSPRRDSYGYTF
-	15	few	TRBV20-1	TRBJ1-2	TGCAGTGCTAGAGATCAAGGCAGGGACTGGTCTGGCTACACCTTC	CSARDQGRDWSGYTF
-	13	few	TRBV6-1	TRBJ1-5	TGTGCCAGCGGACAGTCGAGCAATCAGCCCCAGCATTTT	CASGQSSNQPQHF
-	14	few	TRBV7-2	TRBJ1-5	TGTGCCAGCTCAGTAGTTCCTAGCAATCAGCCCCAGCATTTT	CASSVVPSNQPQHF
-	18	-	TRBV28	TRBJ1-2	TGTGCCAGCAGTTTTCTGGGAAGACGCCGTACAGCTAACTATGGCTACACCTTC	CASSFLGRRRTANYGYTF
TRBD1	15	many	TRBV9	TRBJ1-1	TGTGCCAGCAGCCCTTCAACAGGGGTGAACACTGAAGCTTTCTTT	CASSPSTGVNTEAFF
TRBD2	14	many	TRBV12-3/TRBV12-4	TRBJ2-7	TGTGCCAGCAGTTTCCCTAGCGGGAGGGTCGAGCAGTACTTC	CASSFPSGRVEQYF
TRBD1	15	many	TRBV27	TRBJ1-2	TGTGCCAGCAGTCACCTACAGGGGGCGGGCTATGGCTACACCTTC	CASSHLQGAGYGYTF
-	13	few	TRBV6-5	TRBJ2-2	TGTGCCAGCAGTTCCCCGGTTGGCGGGGAGCTGTTTTTT	CASSSPVGGELFF
-	14	many	TRBV29-1	TRBJ1-1	TGCAGCGTTGACTGGGCAGGGGATGGTACTGAAGCTTTCTTT	CSVDWAGDGTEAFF
TRBD1	14	many	TRBV28	TRBJ2-7	TGTGCCAGCAGTGTCGGACAGGTGCCCTACGAGCAGTACTTC	CASSVGQVPYEQYF
TRBD1	16	many	TRBV28	TRBJ2-5	TGTGCCAGCAGCCCCAGGGGGATCGCCGATCAAGTGACCCAGTACTTC	CASSPRGIADQVTQYF
-	15	few	TRBV6-5	TRBJ1-3	TGTGCCAGCAGTTACTCGGGACTGGGGAGAAACACCATATATTTT	CASSYSGLGRNTIYF
TRBD2	17	few	TRBV9	TRBJ2-2	TGTGCCAGCAGCGCTCCAGGACTAGCGGGAGTGACCGGGGAGCTGTTTTTT	CASSAPGLAGVTGELFF
-	12	-	TRBV29-1	TRBJ1-1	TGCAGCGTTTCATCCAGATACACTGAAGCTTTCTTT	CSVSSRYTEAFF
-	16	many	TRBV20-1	TRBJ1-3	TGCAGTGCTAGAGGCTTCCCGGGGCGAGTTGGAAACACCATATATTTT	CSARGFPGRVGNTIYF
-	14	-	TRBV6-1	TRBJ2-2	TGTGCCAGCAGACCGGGCCCATTCACCGGGGAGCTGTTTTTT	CASRPGPFTGELFF
-	14	few	TRBV7-2	TRBJ2-5	TGTGCCAGCAGCGATGACCTCCTCACGGAGACCCAGTACTTC	CASSDDLLTETQYF
-	17	many	TRBV6-4	TRBJ1-6	TGTGCCAGCAGTGATTATGGGGGGCAAGGTCGGAATTCACCCCTCCACTTT	CASSDYGGQGRNSPLHF